The 17 T cell receptor beta chains below come from one sample, sequenced in a study of cytomegalovirus exposure and HLA in healthy donors. Both 60 Vbeta primers and 13 Jbeta primers went into the PCR. The assay was immunoSEQ multiplex PCR, and TCRdb's table has in-frame clones only and misses some. This sample carries around 140,000 clones, around 73% of them seen once, and the ten largest clones take 1.4% to 1.5%. Sequenced input: PBMCs. Receptor source: a female donor in good health and CMV-seronegative.

V gene TRBV18 combines with J gene TRBJ2-1; no clear D gene. CDR3 length: 14 residues. Germline CDR1 reads KGHSH; CDR2 reads LQKENI. V lost 3 bases to trimming and J lost 5 bases, with 11 bases between them. The CDR3 spells CASSPAVKNNEQFF. CDR3 nucleotide sequence: TGTGCCAGCTCACCGGCCGTAAAGAACAATGAGCAGTTCTTC.

This clone was seen just once. The genes are TRBV29-1 and TRBJ1-4, with D possibly TRBD1 on 5 matching bases. The V gene lost 4 bases and the J gene lost 4 bases, with 10 bases spanning the gap. The CDR3 length is 13 residues. CDR1 SQVTM and CDR2 ANQGSEA come from the germline V gene. The CDR3 sequence: CSVGSGVNEKLFF. CDR3 bases: TGCAGCGTTGGGTCGGGGGTTAATGAAAAACTGTTTTTT.

The chain combines TRBV28 with TRBJ1-4; TRBD1 aligns across 7 bases. The CDR3 contains 15 residues. After removal of 5 bases from V and 8 bases from J, the junction contained 11 bases not matched to a gene. The germline CDR1 and CDR2 sequences are MDHEN and SYDVKM. CDR3 sequence: CASSPPDRTREKLFF. The CDR3, as DNA: TGTGCCAGCAGTCCCCCGGACAGGACGCGAGAAAAACTGTTTTTT.

This chain links TRBV5-1 with TRBJ2-1; 8 bases are a match to TRBD2. CDR1 SGHRS and CDR2 YFSETQ come from the germline V gene. The junction had 8 bases not matched to a gene; V was cut back by 2 bases and J by 4 bases. There are 16 residues in the CDR3. CDR3 amino acids: CASSLRTSGPYNEQFF. The CDR3 DNA reads TGCGCCAGCAGCTTAAGAACTAGCGGACCTTACAATGAGCAGTTCTTC.

The chain is built from TRBV6-4 and TRBJ2-3; 8 positions match TRBD2. Germline V gene lookup returns CDR1 MRHNA and CDR2 SNTAGT. V shed 7 bases, J shed 3 bases, and the junction held 12 bases outside the gene matches. The CDR3 loop spans 16 amino acids. In nucleotides, the CDR3 is TGTGCCAGCATCACGACGGGGCGGGGGGATACAGATACGCAGTATTTT. It specifies CASITTGRGDTDTQYF.

This clone was counted once. This chain uses TRBV5-1 with TRBJ2-6; TRBD1 is a possible D gene (6 bases). The CDR3 consists of 17 residues. Germline V gives CDR1 SGHRS, CDR2 YFSETQ. V shed 3 bases and J shed 4 bases, with 17 bases lying between them. CDR3 nucleotides: TGCGCCAGCAGCTGGTCTTTTAGGACAGACGGGGCCAACGTCCTGACTTTC. Amino acids: CASSWSFRTDGANVLTF.

DNA for the CDR3: TGTGCCAGCAGTTTTCCAGGGTTTGGCACCGGGGAGCTGTTTTTT. This sequence encodes CASSFPGFGTGELFF. The genes are TRBV6-6 and TRBJ2-2; D may be TRBD1 (5 bases). The CDR3 has 15 amino acids. Germline V gene lookup returns CDR1 MNHNY and CDR2 SVGAGI (reference sequence). V lost 4 bases and J lost 4, with 13 bases in between.

In its sample, this clone was seen a few times. The J gene is TRBJ2-7, the V gene TRBV27; D possibly corresponds to TRBD2 (5 bases). The germline gives CDR1 MNHEY, CDR2 SMNVEV (reference sequence). This CDR3 comprises 13 residues. V lost 5 bases and J 3 bases, leaving 11 bases between the germline ends. The CDR3 sequence is CASSPWTVYEQYF. The CDR3 region has the DNA TGTGCCAGCAGTCCCTGGACTGTCTACGAGCAGTACTTC.

The rearrangement uses TRBV7-9 and TRBJ1-1; 10 bases are a match to TRBD1. The CDR3 length is 14 residues. CDR1 and CDR2 (germline): SEHNR, FQNEAQ (reference sequence). With 5 bases clipped from V and 7 bases from J, the junction kept 7 bases outside the gene matches. The CDR3 here is CASSPGTGVLEAFF. The CDR3 bases are TGTGCCAGCAGCCCCGGGACAGGGGTCCTTGAAGCTTTCTTT.

V gene TRBV2 combines with J gene TRBJ1-5; 8 bases match TRBD1. Per germline, CDR1 SNHLY and CDR2 FYNNEI. The CDR3 consists of 13 residues. V trimming: 6 bases; J trimming: 2 bases; junction bases outside the gene matches: 0. CDR3 DNA sequence: TGTGCCAGCAGGGGACAGGGCAATCAGCCCCAGCATTTT. Translation gives CASRGQGNQPQHF.

The chain joins TRBV7-2 to TRBJ2-7; 9 bases are a match to TRBD2. V trimming: 1 base; J trimming: 6 bases; junction bases outside the gene matches: 7. Looked up from germline, CDR1 is SGHTA and CDR2 is FQGNSA. There are 15 residues in the CDR3. This CDR3 is CASSLGRAGGLEQYF. For the CDR3, the DNA is TGTGCCAGCAGCTTAGGACGGGCGGGAGGGCTCGAGCAGTACTTC.

The rearrangement joins TRBV19 to TRBJ2-1; D is perhaps TRBD2 (6 bases). Looked up from germline, CDR1 is LNHDA and CDR2 is SQIVND (reference sequence). V lost 5 bases and J 9 bases, leaving 23 bases between the germline ends. The CDR3 is 16 residues long. In DNA, the CDR3 is TGTGCCAGTAGTCTAGGGGAGTTTGCGGGGCAGGGTGAGCAGTTCTTC. Residues: CASSLGEFAGQGEQFF.

This clone was seen only once. DNA for the CDR3: TGTGCCAGCAGTTTAACAGGGGGCACTCAGCCCCAGCATTTT. It is translated as CASSLTGGTQPQHF. V usage is TRBV2 and J usage is TRBJ1-5, with 9 bases fitting TRBD1. The CDR3 is made up of 14 amino acids. V lost 5 bases to trimming and J lost 6 bases; unmatched junction nucleotides: 5. Germline V gene data show CDR1 as SNHLY and CDR2 as FYNNEI.

The chain uses TRBV7-9 and TRBJ2-7, with D unresolved. Trimming left V 1 base short and J 3 bases short, with 13 bases between. Germline V CDR1 and CDR2: SEHNR, FQNEAQ (reference sequence). CDR3 length equals 15 residues. The CDR3 DNA is TGTGCCAGCAGCTTAGGCGTGGCGGATCTCTACGAGCAGTACTTC. This codes for CASSLGVADLYEQYF.

The chain employs TRBV18 and TRBJ2-7, with unresolved D. Germline loops: CDR1 KGHSH, CDR2 LQKENI. The CDR3 is 14 residues long. Trimming removed 5 bases at V and 2 bases at J, with 13 bases between. The CDR3 coding sequence is TGTGCCAGCTCAACCGGTTCCCCTGCCTACGAGCAGTACTTC. Protein: CASSTGSPAYEQYF.

The chain carries TRBV28 and TRBJ1-3; TRBD1 agrees at 7 bases. J lost 6 bases, V lost 4 bases, and 6 bases had no gene match. Germline V gives CDR1 MDHEN, CDR2 SYDVKM. The length of the CDR3 is 14 residues. CDR3 DNA sequence: TGTGCCAGCAGTTCCCCGGGACAGATAAACACCATATATTTT. Amino acid sequence: CASSSPGQINTIYF.

This chain links TRBV7-2 with TRBJ2-5, with a tentative D call TRBD2 (5 bases). Per the germline V gene, CDR1 is SGHTA and CDR2 is FQGNSA. The CDR3 has 13 residues. With 2 bases removed from V and 4 bases from J, the gap between germline ends came to 8 bases. In DNA, the CDR3 is TGTGCCAGCAGCTTAAGGAGGAGAGAGACCCAGTACTTC. Its protein product is CASSLRRRETQYF. The variable domain in full, completed from reference TRBV7-2 and TRBJ2-5, reads GAGVSQSPSNKVTEKGKDVELRCDPISGHTALYWYRQSLGQGLEFLIYFQGNSAPDKSGLPSDRFSAERTGGSVSTLTIQRTQQEDSAVYLCASSLRRRETQYFGPGTRLLVL.